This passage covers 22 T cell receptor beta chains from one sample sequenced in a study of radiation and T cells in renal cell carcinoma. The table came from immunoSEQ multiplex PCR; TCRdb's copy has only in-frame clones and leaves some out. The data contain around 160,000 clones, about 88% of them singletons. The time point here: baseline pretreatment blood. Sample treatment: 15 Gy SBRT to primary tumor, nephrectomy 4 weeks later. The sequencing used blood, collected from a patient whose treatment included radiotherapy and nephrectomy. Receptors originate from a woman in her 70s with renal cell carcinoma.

CDR3 DNA: TGTGCCAGCAGTGCCTCTAAGACAGGGTTTAATTCACCCCTCCACTTT. Its translation is CASSASKTGFNSPLHF. The genes are TRBV6-1 and TRBJ1-6; TRBD1 aligns across 7 bases. With V trimmed by 4 bases and J by 6 bases, 9 bases remained unmatched. The CDR3 extends over 16 amino acids. Germline CDR1 reads MNHNS; CDR2 reads SASEGT.

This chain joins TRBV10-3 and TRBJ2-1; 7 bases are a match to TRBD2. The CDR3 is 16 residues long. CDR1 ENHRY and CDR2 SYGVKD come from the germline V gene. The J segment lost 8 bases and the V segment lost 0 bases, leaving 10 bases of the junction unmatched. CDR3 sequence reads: CAISESGLTSLDEQFF. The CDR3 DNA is TGTGCCATCAGTGAGTCGGGGCTGACTAGCCTCGATGAGCAGTTCTTC.

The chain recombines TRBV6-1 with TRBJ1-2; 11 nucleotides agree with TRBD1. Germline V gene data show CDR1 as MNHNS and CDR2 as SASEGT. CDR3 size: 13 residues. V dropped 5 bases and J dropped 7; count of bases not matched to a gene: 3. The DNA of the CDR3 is TGTGCCAGCAGTAGGGGACAGGGGGTTGGCTACACCTTC. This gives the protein CASSRGQGVGYTF.

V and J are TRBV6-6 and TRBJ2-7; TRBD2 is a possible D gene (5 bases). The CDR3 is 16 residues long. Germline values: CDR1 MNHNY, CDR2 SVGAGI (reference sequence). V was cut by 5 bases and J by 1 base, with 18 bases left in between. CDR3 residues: CASSGRGPVSSYEQYF. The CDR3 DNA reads TGTGCCAGCAGTGGGCGAGGGCCCGTTTCATCCTACGAGCAGTACTTC.

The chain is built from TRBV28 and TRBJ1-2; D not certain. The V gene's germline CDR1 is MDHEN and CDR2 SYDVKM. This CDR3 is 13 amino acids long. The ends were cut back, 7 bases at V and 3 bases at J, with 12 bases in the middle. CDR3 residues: CASTMEGYYGYTF. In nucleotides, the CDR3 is TGTGCCAGCACCATGGAGGGTTACTATGGCTACACCTTC.

CDR3 amino acids: CASSWGALYGYTF. The DNA for the CDR3 is TGTGCCAGCAGTTGGGGGGCCCTCTATGGCTACACCTTC. This rearrangement joins TRBV5-6 to TRBJ1-2, with D possibly matching TRBD1 (6 bases). The CDR3 loop spans 13 amino acids. Germline CDR1 is SGHDT and CDR2 is YYEEEE. V lost 5 bases, J lost 4 bases, and 12 bases lay in between.

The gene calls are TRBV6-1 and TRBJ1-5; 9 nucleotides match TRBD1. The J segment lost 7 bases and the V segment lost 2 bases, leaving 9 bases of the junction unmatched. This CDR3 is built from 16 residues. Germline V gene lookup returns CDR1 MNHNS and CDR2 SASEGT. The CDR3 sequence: CASSEKGTGRIQPQHF. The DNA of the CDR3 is TGTGCCAGCAGTGAAAAAGGGACAGGGCGAATACAGCCCCAGCATTTT.

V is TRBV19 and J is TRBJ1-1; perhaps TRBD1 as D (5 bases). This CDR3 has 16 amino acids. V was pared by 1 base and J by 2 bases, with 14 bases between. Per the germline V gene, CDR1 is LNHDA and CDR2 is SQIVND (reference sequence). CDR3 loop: CASSIAPGRLNTEAFF. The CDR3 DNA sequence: TGTGCCAGTAGTATAGCGCCGGGACGGTTAAACACTGAAGCTTTCTTT.

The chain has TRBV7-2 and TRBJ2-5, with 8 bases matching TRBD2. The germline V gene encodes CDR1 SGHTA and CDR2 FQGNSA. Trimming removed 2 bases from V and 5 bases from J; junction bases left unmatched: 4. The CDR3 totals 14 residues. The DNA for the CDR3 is TGTGCCAGCAGCTTAAGCGGGGGTTTGGAGACCCAGTACTTC. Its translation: CASSLSGGLETQYF.

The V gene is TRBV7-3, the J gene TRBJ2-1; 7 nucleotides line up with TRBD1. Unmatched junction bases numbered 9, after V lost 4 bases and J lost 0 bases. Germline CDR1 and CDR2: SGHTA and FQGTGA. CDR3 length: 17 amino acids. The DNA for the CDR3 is TGTGCCAGCAGCTCTCCAGACAGGGCGGACTCCTACAATGAGCAGTTCTTC. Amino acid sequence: CASSSPDRADSYNEQFF. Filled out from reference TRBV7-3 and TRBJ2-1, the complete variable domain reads GAGVSQTPSNKVTEKGKYVELRCDPISGHTALYWYRQSLGQGPEFLIYFQGTGAADDSGLPNDRFFAVRPEGSVSTLKIQRTERGDSAVYLCASSSPDRADSYNEQFFGPGTRLTVL.

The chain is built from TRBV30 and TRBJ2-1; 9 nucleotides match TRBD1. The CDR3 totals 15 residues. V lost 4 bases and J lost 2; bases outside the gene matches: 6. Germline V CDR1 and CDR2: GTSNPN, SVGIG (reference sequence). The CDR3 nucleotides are TGTGCCTGGAACAAGGGGGACAGGGCCTACAATGAGCAGTTCTTC. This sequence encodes CAWNKGDRAYNEQFF.

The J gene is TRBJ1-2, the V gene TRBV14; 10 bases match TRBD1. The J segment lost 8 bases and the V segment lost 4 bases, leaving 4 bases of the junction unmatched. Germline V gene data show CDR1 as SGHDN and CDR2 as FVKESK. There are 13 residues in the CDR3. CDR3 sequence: CASSRQGASGYTF. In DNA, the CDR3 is TGTGCCAGCAGCCGACAGGGGGCCTCAGGCTACACCTTC.

This CDR3 is CASSQERTTRYNEQFF. The CDR3 nucleotides are TGCGCCAGCAGCCAAGAGAGGACGACTCGATACAATGAGCAGTTCTTC. The V and J genes are TRBV4-1 and TRBJ2-1; D unresolved. The germline CDR1 and CDR2 sequences are MGHRA and YSYEKL. The V end lost 0 bases, the J end lost 4 bases, and 13 bases lay between the germline ends. The CDR3 has 16 amino acids.

CDR3 sequence: CASSTSTDTQYF. In nucleotides, the CDR3 is TGTGCCAGCAGCACAAGCACAGATACGCAGTATTTT. V gene TRBV7-6 combines with J gene TRBJ2-3, with D hard to call. This CDR3 contains 12 residues. Deletions cut 5 bases from V and 0 bases from J, with 3 bases between. CDR1 is SGHVS and CDR2 is FNYEAQ in the germline V gene.

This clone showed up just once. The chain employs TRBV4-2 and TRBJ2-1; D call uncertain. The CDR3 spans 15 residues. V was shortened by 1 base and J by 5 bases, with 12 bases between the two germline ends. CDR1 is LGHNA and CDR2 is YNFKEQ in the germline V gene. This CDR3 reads CASSQVAVRDNEQFF. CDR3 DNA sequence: TGTGCCAGCAGCCAAGTCGCAGTTAGAGACAATGAGCAGTTCTTC.

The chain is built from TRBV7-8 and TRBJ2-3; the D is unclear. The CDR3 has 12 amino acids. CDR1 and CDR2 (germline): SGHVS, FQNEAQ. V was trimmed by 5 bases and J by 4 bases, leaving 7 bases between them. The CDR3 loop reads CASSQLPDTQYF. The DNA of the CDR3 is TGTGCCAGCAGCCAACTCCCAGATACGCAGTATTTT.

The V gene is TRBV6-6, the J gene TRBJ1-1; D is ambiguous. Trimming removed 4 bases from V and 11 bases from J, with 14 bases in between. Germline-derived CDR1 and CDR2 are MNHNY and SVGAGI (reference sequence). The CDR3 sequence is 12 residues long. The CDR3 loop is CASSSPTLGAFF. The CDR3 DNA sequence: TGTGCCAGCAGTTCCCCCACCCTTGGTGCTTTCTTT.

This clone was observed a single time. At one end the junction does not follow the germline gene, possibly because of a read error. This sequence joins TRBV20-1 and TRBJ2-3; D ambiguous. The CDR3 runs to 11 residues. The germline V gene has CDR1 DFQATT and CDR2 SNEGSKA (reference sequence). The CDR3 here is CSAGDTDTQYF. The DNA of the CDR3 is TGCAGTGCTGGAGACACAGATACGCAGTATTTT.

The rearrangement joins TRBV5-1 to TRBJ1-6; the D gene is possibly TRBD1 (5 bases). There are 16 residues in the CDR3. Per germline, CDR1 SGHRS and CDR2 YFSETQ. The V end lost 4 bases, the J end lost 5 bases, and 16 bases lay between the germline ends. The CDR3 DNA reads TGCGCCAGCAGCAGAGGGGACGGCCTAAATAATTCACCCCTCCACTTT. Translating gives CASSRGDGLNNSPLHF.

CDR3 sequence (DNA): TGTGCCACCAGCAGAGGGCGGGCGGGGATCCGCAATCAGCCCCAGCATTTT. This gives the protein CATSRGRAGIRNQPQHF. The chain has TRBV15 and TRBJ1-5; D is unresolved. The ends were cut back, 1 base at V and 2 bases at J, with 15 bases in the middle. The CDR3 totals 17 residues. In germline, CDR1 is LNHNV, CDR2 YYDKDF (reference sequence).

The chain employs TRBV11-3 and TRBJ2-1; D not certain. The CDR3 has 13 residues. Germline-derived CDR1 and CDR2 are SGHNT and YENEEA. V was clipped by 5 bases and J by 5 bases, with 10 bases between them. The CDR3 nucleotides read TGTGCCAGCAGCCCGCGGCCCGACAATGAGCAGTTCTTC. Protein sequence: CASSPRPDNEQFF.

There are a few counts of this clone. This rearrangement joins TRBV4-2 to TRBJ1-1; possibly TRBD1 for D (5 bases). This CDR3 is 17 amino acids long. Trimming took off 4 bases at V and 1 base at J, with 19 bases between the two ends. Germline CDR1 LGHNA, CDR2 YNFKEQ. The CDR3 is CASSRGAPGPGNTEAFF. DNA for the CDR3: TGTGCCAGCAGCCGAGGAGCGCCAGGGCCAGGGAACACTGAAGCTTTCTTT.